This is a list of T cell receptor beta chains from one sample in a study of blood T cell repertoires in COVID-19. The assay was immunoSEQ multiplex PCR, and TCRdb's table has in-frame clones only and misses some. Of about 200,000 clones in the sample, 80% are singletons; the top ten hold about 7.2%. Sequenced sample: peripheral blood. These receptors came from a man aged 55 to 70 with acute or convalescent COVID-19. CDR3s include the opening cysteine and the closing phenylalanine or tryptophan. D genes are given only for firm matches. Where a row states a size, it is once, few, many or the class of an expanded clone; other rows omit it.

abundance	j_gene	v_gene	d_gene	CDR3nt	CDR3aa
NA	TRBJ1-2	TRBV7-9	TRBD1	TGTGCCAGCAGCGCACAGGGGGGGCCTGGAAATGGCTACACCTTC	CASSAQGGPGNGYTF
NA	TRBJ1-5	TRBV3-1/TRBV3-2	NA	TGTGCCAGCAGCCGGCCGTTTAGCAATCAGCCCCAGCATTTT	CASSRPFSNQPQHF
once	TRBJ2-5	TRBV4-3	NA	TGCGCCAGCAGCCAAGATCTGAACAGCCAAGAGACCCAGTACTTC	CASSQDLNSQETQYF
NA	TRBJ2-2	TRBV6-4	NA	TGTGCCAGCAGTGACCAGGGCGGGGAGCTGTTTTTT	CASSDQGGELFF
NA	TRBJ1-5	TRBV5-1	TRBD1	TGCGCCAGCAGCCTGGGGGGACAGGGGAATCAGCCCCAGCATTTT	CASSLGGQGNQPQHF
few	TRBJ1-2	TRBV9	TRBD1	TGTGCCAGCAGCCGAGGACAGGGTGACCTCTATGGCTACACCTTC	CASSRGQGDLYGYTF
NA	TRBJ2-1	TRBV7-2	TRBD2	TGTGCCAGCACCCTGACTAGCGGGGGGGGCTCCTACAATGAGCAGTTCTTC	CASTLTSGGGSYNEQFF
NA	TRBJ2-1	TRBV27	NA	TGTGCCAGCAGTTTATCGCTTGAGGGCGAGCTAAGCTCCTACAATGAGCAGTTCTTC	CASSLSLEGELSSYNEQFF
NA	TRBJ2-3	TRBV11-2	TRBD2	TGTGCCAGCAGCTTAGCACTAGCGGTCACAGATACGCAGTATTTT	CASSLALAVTDTQYF
NA	TRBJ1-2	TRBV6-2/TRBV6-3	NA	TGTGCCAGCAGTTACCTGACAGGTTGGGGCTACACCTTC	CASSYLTGWGYTF
NA	TRBJ1-5	TRBV7-2	TRBD1	TGTGCCAGCAGCTTATTTACAGGGGAAGGTCAGCCCCAGCATTTT	CASSLFTGEGQPQHF
NA	TRBJ1-5	TRBV30	NA	TGTGCCTGGAGTGTTTCCGCGGGGCCCCAGCATTTT	CAWSVSAGPQHF
NA	TRBJ2-1	TRBV7-2	NA	TGTGCCAGCAGCTACCGACAAGTCCATGAGCAGTTCTTC	CASSYRQVHEQFF
NA	TRBJ1-1	TRBV6-5	NA	TGTGCCAGCAGTTCTAGTTCGCGGGGAGAAGCTTTCTTT	CASSSSSRGEAFF
once	TRBJ2-4	TRBV2	NA	TGTGCCAGCGGCCCTAAAAACATTCAGTACTTC	CASGPKNIQYF
once	TRBJ2-6	TRBV5-6	NA	TGTGCCAGCAGCTTGTCGAGTGGGGCCAACGTCCTGACTTTC	CASSLSSGANVLTF
NA	TRBJ1-2	TRBV4-1	NA	TGCGCCAGCAGCCAAGAGGGTATGGGCCAGTATGGCTACACCTTC	CASSQEGMGQYGYTF
NA	TRBJ1-5	TRBV21-1	NA	TGTGCCAGCAGGGGGGACGGACAGGACGAGGGCCAGCCCCAGCATTTT	CASRGDGQDEGQPQHF
NA	TRBJ1-6	TRBV10-3	TRBD1	TGTGCCATCACCCCGGGACAGGGAAGTTCACCCCTCCACTTT	CAITPGQGSSPLHF
NA	TRBJ2-3	TRBV5-1	TRBD1	TGCGCCAGCAGCCCGCAGGGACAGGGGGCTGCAGATACGCAGTATTTT	CASSPQGQGAADTQYF
NA	TRBJ2-1	TRBV14	TRBD1	TGTGCCAGCAGCCAAGGAAGGACAGGGGGCTACAATGAGCAGTTCTTC	CASSQGRTGGYNEQFF
once	TRBJ2-2	TRBV3-1/TRBV3-2	NA	TGTGCCAGCAGCCATCCCGGGAACACCGGGGAGCTGTTTTTT	CASSHPGNTGELFF
NA	TRBJ2-1	TRBV18	TRBD2	TGTGCCAGCTCAACATCCGCAGATAGCGGGAACTACAATGAGCAGTTCTTC	CASSTSADSGNYNEQFF
NA	TRBJ2-3	TRBV7-6	TRBD2	TGTGCCAGCAGCTTAGCTCTAGCGGGGACAGATACGCAGTATTTT	CASSLALAGTDTQYF
NA	TRBJ2-2	TRBV9	NA	TGTGCCAGCAGCGTAGTTCCCGGGTCCCGTCGGAACACCGGGGAGCTGTTTTTT	CASSVVPGSRRNTGELFF
NA	TRBJ2-1	TRBV5-1	TRBD2	TGCGCCAGCAGCTTAAGGACTAGCGGGGGGACCTCCTACAATGAGCAGTTCTTC	CASSLRTSGGTSYNEQFF
NA	TRBJ1-4	TRBV27	TRBD1	TGTGCCAGCAGTCTAAGAACAGGGGTCTCCGAAAAACTGTTTTTT	CASSLRTGVSEKLFF
NA	TRBJ2-7	TRBV4-1	TRBD1	TGCGCCAGCAGCCCCTCCCCGGCAGGGGGCCTCAAGCAGTACTTC	CASSPSPAGGLKQYF
once	TRBJ1-5	TRBV2	TRBD1	TGTGCCAGCAGTGGGTACAGGGGTTCATTGGATTTT	CASSGYRGSLDF
NA	TRBJ1-1	TRBV7-3	NA	TGTGCCAGCAGCTCCAGAGACGGAGCGGAAGCTTTCTTT	CASSSRDGAEAFF
NA	TRBJ2-2	TRBV18	NA	TGTGCCAGCTCACCCCCGATGACGGGGTCCGGGGAGCTGTTTTTT	CASSPPMTGSGELFF
NA	TRBJ2-7	TRBV24-1	TRBD2	TGTGCCACCAGTGGCCTACTAGCGGGAGTGGAGGAGCAGTACTTC	CATSGLLAGVEEQYF
NA	TRBJ2-1	TRBV19	NA	TGTGCCAGTAGTTGGCGGAGACAGCAGTTCTTC	CASSWRRQQFF
NA	TRBJ2-1	TRBV24-1	NA	TGTGCCACCAGTGGCTCCCTGGCTAGCATCGCTGAGCAGTTCTTC	CATSGSLASIAEQFF
NA	TRBJ1-3	TRBV9	NA	TGTGCCAGCAGCGCGGAGGGGGAGGGAGGCTCTGGAAACACCATATATTTT	CASSAEGEGGSGNTIYF
NA	TRBJ1-6	TRBV6-1	NA	TGTGCCAGCAGTGAAGGGCCCGTCGGGGATTCACCCCTCCACTTT	CASSEGPVGDSPLHF
NA	TRBJ1-1	TRBV5-1	TRBD1	TGCGCCAGCAGCCAGGGACAGATAAACACTGAAGCTTTCTTT	CASSQGQINTEAFF
NA	TRBJ1-1	TRBV2	TRBD1	TGTGCCAGCAGTAAAACGGGACAGGGTGTTGCTGAAGCTTTCTTT	CASSKTGQGVAEAFF
NA	TRBJ1-2	TRBV21-1	NA	TGTGCCAGCAGCAGTCGCAGGGGCGGTGGCTACACCTTC	CASSSRRGGGYTF
NA	TRBJ2-1	TRBV5-1	TRBD2	TGCGCCAGCAGCTCGGCTAGCGGGAGGGCTGGGGAGCAGTTCTTC	CASSSASGRAGEQFF
NA	TRBJ1-1	TRBV19	NA	TGTGCCAGTAGTATAGATTTTAAAGCTTTCTTT	CASSIDFKAFF
NA	TRBJ1-3	TRBV2	NA	TGTGCCAGCAGTGCAACAGGAACAATCTCTGGAAACACCATATATTTT	CASSATGTISGNTIYF
NA	TRBJ1-2	TRBV4-2	NA	TGTGCCAGCAGCCAAGGTGGTGTTGGAGGGGCCTATGGCTACACCTTC	CASSQGGVGGAYGYTF
NA	TRBJ1-2	TRBV28	TRBD1	TGTGCCAGCAGTTTGAGGGGGACAGGAGCCACTTCTAACTATGGCTACACCTTC	CASSLRGTGATSNYGYTF
NA	TRBJ1-5	TRBV4-3	TRBD1	TGCGCCAGCAGCCCGGGGGACAGGGGGGACCAGCCCCAGCATTTT	CASSPGDRGDQPQHF
NA	TRBJ1-1	TRBV6-6	NA	TGTGCCAGCAGTTACTCCGAGCTGAACACTGAAGCTTTCTTT	CASSYSELNTEAFF
few	TRBJ1-6	TRBV11-2	NA	TGTGCCAGCAGCTTAGCAGTGCGGAGTTCACCCCTCCACTTT	CASSLAVRSSPLHF
NA	TRBJ1-2	TRBV15	TRBD1	TGTGCCACCAGCAGAGATAGAGGGACAGTCGCCTATGGCTACACCTTC	CATSRDRGTVAYGYTF
few	TRBJ1-2	TRBV7-9	TRBD1	TGTGCCAGCAGCCGGGGACAGGGTGAGGGCTACACCTTC	CASSRGQGEGYTF
NA	TRBJ2-2	TRBV25-1	NA	TGTGCCAGCAGTGAATATCGGGAGACCGGGGAGCTGTTTTTT	CASSEYRETGELFF
NA	TRBJ2-7	TRBV11-2	NA	TGTGCCAGCAGCTTACTCAGGGGAGCCTACGAGCAGTACTTC	CASSLLRGAYEQYF
NA	TRBJ2-5	TRBV4-1	NA	TGCGCCAGCAGCCAAGCGCCGGGACTCGGAGAGACCCAGTACTTC	CASSQAPGLGETQYF
NA	TRBJ1-1	TRBV27	TRBD1	TGTGCCAGCATAAGATCAGGGGGCACTGAAGCTTTCTTT	CASIRSGGTEAFF